This paragraph covers one TCR beta chain sequence. Its cognate antigen is unknown. The source of the sample is a study of shared clonotypes between healthy human individuals. The study drew its donors from healthy HIV-negative adults without recent acute infections or vaccinations. Caucasian adults residing in Nashville, Tennessee made up all the donors. Libraries were prepared by immunoSEQ multiplex PCR; TCRdb keeps only in-frame clonotypes and omits some of them. The sample contains over a million clones, 75% to 80% of which appear only once. Study-wide results and caveats: Lower generation probabilities were found for non-shared clonotypes than for those shared by all four donors.

The source is a man aged 18 to 29 in good health. Some clones in this sample may be carry-over from other donors' samples. Specimen: memory CD4+ T cells from PBMCs. Subset defined: CD45RA-negative fraction.

The CDR3: CASSFRGNYGYTF. The CDR3 DNA is TGTGCCAGCAGCTTCAGGGGAAACTATGGCTACACCTTC. The chain recombines TRBV7-9 with TRBJ1-2, with D perhaps TRBD1 (6 bases). The germline V gene has CDR1 SEHNR and CDR2 FQNEAQ (reference sequence). CDR3 size: 13 residues. Trimming left V 3 bases short and J 2 bases short, with 7 bases between.